This paragraph reports one T cell receptor beta chain. The CDR3 covers 19 residues. V lost 0 bases and J lost 0, with 18 bases in between. Germline V lookup: CDR1 LGHNA, CDR2 YSLEER. For the second PCR, which ran for about 6 to 12 cycles, a sample-barcoded 5' primer and a J-beta primer mix were used. TCRdb ran MiXCR on the 5' RACE reads and lists one entry per CDR3 protein. The sample has 600,000 to 850,000 distinct CDR3 sequences, 43% seen once; the top ten hold 20% to 25%. This sample stems from a study of blood T cells in healthy people across ages. This receptor was taken from a woman between 55 and 75 years old in good health. V usage is TRBV4-3 and J usage is TRBJ2-4; tentative D call: TRBD2 (8 bases). Specimen: blood. The chain's CDR3 is CASSQDPGGGQLAKNIQYF. The CDR3 DNA sequence: TGCGCCAGCAGCCAAGATCCCGGGGGGGGACAGTTAGCCAAAAACATTCAGTACTTC.